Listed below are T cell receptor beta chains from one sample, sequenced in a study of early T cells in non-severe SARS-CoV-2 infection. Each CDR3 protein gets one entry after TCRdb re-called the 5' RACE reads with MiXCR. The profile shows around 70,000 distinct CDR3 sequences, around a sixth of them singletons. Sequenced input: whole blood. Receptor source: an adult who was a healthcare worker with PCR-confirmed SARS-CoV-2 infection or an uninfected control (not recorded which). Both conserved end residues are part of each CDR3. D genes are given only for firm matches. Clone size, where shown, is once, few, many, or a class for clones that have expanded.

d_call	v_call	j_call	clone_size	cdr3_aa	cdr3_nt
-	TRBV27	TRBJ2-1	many	CASSFGGAYNEQFF	TGTGCCAGCAGTTTTGGAGGGGCCTACAATGAGCAGTTCTTC
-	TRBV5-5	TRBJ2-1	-	CASSFVSSRYNEQFF	TGTGCCAGCAGCTTCGTGTCGAGTCGCTACAATGAGCAGTTCTTC
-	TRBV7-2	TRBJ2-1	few	CASSSTDEQFF	TGTGCCAGCAGCTCGACAGATGAGCAGTTCTTC
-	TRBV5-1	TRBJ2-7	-	CASSLVVQPYEQYF	TGCGCCAGCAGCTTGGTGGTCCAACCCTACGAGCAGTACTTC
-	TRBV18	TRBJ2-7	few	CASSPTPSMSYEQYF	TGTGCCAGCTCACCAACGCCCTCCATGTCCTACGAGCAGTACTTC
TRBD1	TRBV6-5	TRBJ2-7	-	CASSNRGGEQYF	TGTGCCAGCAGCAACAGGGGCGGCGAGCAGTACTTC
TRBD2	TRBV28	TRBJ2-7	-	CASSFPPAGGREQYF	TGTGCCAGCAGTTTCCCCCCCGCGGGAGGTCGCGAGCAGTACTTC
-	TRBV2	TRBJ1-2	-	CASSLERGAPYGYTF	TGTGCCAGCAGTCTGGAACGGGGGGCCCCCTATGGCTACACCTTC
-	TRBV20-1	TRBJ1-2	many	CSVSAQRVTGYGYTF	TGCAGTGTCTCAGCTCAACGGGTGACCGGCTATGGCTACACCTTC
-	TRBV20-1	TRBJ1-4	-	CSARDQNRIKLFF	TGCAGTGCTAGAGATCAAAATAGGATAAAACTGTTTTTT
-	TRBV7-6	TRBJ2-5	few	CASSLAGRNQETQYF	TGTGCCAGCAGCTTAGCTGGCAGGAACCAAGAGACCCAGTACTTC
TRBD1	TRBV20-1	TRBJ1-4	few	CSATQGAGNEKLFF	TGCAGTGCTACCCAGGGGGCGGGTAATGAAAAACTGTTTTTT
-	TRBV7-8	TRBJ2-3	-	CATAGLGLPDTQYF	TGTGCCACCGCGGGACTGGGCCTACCAGATACGCAGTATTTT
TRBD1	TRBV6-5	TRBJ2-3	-	CASSLGQGVTDTQYF	TGTGCCAGCAGTTTAGGACAGGGGGTTACAGATACGCAGTATTTT
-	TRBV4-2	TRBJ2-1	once	CASSPPAGAGAYNKQFF	TGTGCCAGCAGCCCCCCCGCAGGGGCGGGAGCCTACAATAAGCAGTTCTTC
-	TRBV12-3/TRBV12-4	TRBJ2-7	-	CASSLARDINEQYF	TGTGCCAGCAGTTTGGCCAGGGATATAAACGAGCAGTACTTC
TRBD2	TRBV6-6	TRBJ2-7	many	CASSWTSGYEQYF	TGTGCCAGCAGTTGGACTAGCGGTTACGAGCAGTACTTC
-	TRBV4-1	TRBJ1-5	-	CASSQELRNQPQHF	TGCGCCAGCAGCCAAGAATTAAGGAATCAGCCCCAGCATTTT
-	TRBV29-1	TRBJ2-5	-	CSVAGGGGGLETQYF	TGCAGCGTTGCGGGAGGAGGGGGCGGTTTGGAGACCCAGTACTTC
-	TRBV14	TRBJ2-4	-	CASSQDQGQDRNIQYF	TGTGCCAGCAGCCAAGATCAGGGGCAGGATAGAAACATTCAGTACTTC
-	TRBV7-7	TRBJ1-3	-	CASSSGPGNTIYF	TGTGCTAGCAGCTCCGGACCTGGAAACACCATATATTTT
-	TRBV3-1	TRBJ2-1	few	CASRTPFGNEQFF	TGTGCCAGCCGGACCCCGTTTGGCAATGAGCAGTTCTTC
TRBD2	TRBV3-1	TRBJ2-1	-	CASSQVSSGRVNEQFF	TGTGCCAGCAGCCAAGTTTCTAGCGGGAGGGTCAATGAGCAGTTCTTC
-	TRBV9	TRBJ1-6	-	CASSVAWVPNSPLHF	TGTGCCAGCAGCGTAGCCTGGGTTCCCAATTCACCCCTCCACTTT
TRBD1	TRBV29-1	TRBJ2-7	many	CSVERDRGYEQYF	TGCAGCGTTGAAAGGGACAGGGGCTACGAGCAGTACTTC
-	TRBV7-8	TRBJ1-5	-	CASSLLRGGNQPQHF	TGTGCCAGCAGCTTACTCCGCGGCGGGAATCAGCCCCAGCATTTT
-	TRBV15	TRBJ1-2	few	CATSTISNYGYTF	TGTGCCACCAGTACAATCTCTAACTATGGCTACACCTTC
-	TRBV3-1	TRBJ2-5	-	CASSQANLARPYQYF	TGTGCCAGCAGCCAAGCGAATTTGGCACGACCTTACCAGTACTTC
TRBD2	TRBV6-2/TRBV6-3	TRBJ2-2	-	CASIHSGRRDTGELFF	TGTGCCAGCATACATAGCGGGAGAAGAGACACCGGGGAGCTGTTTTTT